The subject of this entry is one T cell receptor (beta chain). Its antigen is not known. V was clipped by 7 bases and J by 5 bases, with 12 bases between them. Germline lookup yields CDR1 WSHSY and CDR2 SAAADI. The CDR3 runs to 13 residues. 13 Jbeta primers and 60 Vbeta primers were used for the PCR. The method was immunoSEQ multiplex PCR; TCRdb's version includes in-frame clones alone and lacks a portion of them. The sample shows roughly 98,000 clones, about 78% of them seen only once. The data are from a study of cytomegalovirus exposure and HLA in healthy donors. The overall study: Genotyping of 400 or so donors showed that over 80% belonged to the Caucasian-associated ancestry cluster.

Study observations and caveats: A later analysis linked a missense DCLRE1C variant to TCR beta V- and J-gene trimming. The availability of immune exposure information extended only to CMV serostatus. Sequencing depth roughly uniform across donors was assumed in presence/absence analyses.

The sequenced sample was PBMCs. The chain has TRBV10-2 and TRBJ2-1; tentative D call: TRBD2 (6 bases). The receptor comes from a man in his forties or fifties in good health and CMV-seronegative. The CDR3 nucleotides read TGCGCCAGCATGCGGCTAGCGAACAATGAGCAGTTCTTC. Translation gives CASMRLANNEQFF.